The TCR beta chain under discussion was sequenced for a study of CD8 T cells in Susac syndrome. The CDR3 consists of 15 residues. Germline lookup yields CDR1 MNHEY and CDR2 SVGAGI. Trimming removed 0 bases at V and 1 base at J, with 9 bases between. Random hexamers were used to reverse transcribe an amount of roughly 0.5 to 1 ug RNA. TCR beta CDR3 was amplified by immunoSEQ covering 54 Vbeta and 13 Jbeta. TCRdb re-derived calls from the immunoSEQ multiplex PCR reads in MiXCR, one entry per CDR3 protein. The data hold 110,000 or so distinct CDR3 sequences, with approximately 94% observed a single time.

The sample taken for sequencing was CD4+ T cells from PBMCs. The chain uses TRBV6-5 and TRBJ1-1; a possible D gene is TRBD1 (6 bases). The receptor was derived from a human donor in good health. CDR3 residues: CASSYSWGPNTEAFF. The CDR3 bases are TGTGCCAGCAGTTACTCATGGGGGCCGAACACTGAAGCTTTCTTT.